A single count supports the clone carrying this T cell receptor (beta chain). Antigen: not known. The lymph nodes were axillary draining lymph nodes from breast cancer patients. TCRdb re-derived calls from the multiplex PCR reads in MiXCR, one entry per CDR3 protein. The sample has about 180,000 distinct CDR3 sequences; around a third are singletons. This entry belongs to a study of breast tumors, draining lymph nodes, adjacent tissues. General study results and limits: Tumor TCR diversity was below lymph nodes but above nontumor tissue. Tumor and nontumor repertoires were significantly more similar in luminal-like than in basal-like breast cancer. The lymph node origin of tumor T cells was framed as consistent with a hypothesis, not demonstrated.

The sample taken for sequencing was axillary lymph node tissue. The clonotype originates from a female donor with breast cancer. Some clones in this sample may be carry-over from other donors' samples.

CDR3 protein: CASSAPSEGSSDTQYF. As DNA, the CDR3 is TGCGCCAGCAGCGCCCCCTCGGAGGGAAGTTCAGATACGCAGTATTTT. The chain is built from TRBV5-1 and TRBJ2-3; a weak D match, TRBD2 (6 bases). Germline loops: CDR1 SGHRS, CDR2 YFSETQ. V was trimmed by 4 bases and J by 4 bases, leaving 19 bases between them. The CDR3 runs 16 residues.